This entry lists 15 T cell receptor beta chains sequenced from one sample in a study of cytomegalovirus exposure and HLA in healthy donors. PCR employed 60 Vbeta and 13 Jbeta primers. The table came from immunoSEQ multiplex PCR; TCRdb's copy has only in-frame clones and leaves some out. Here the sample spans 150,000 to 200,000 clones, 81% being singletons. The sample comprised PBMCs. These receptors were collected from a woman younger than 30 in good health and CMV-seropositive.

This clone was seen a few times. The chain's CDR3 is CASSPIDRGIGAFF. CDR3 coding DNA: TGTGCCAGCAGCCCCATAGACAGGGGGATCGGAGCTTTCTTT. The chain combines TRBV14 with TRBJ1-1; 9 bases align to TRBD1. J lost 10 bases, V lost 4 bases, and 10 bases had no gene match. Germline V gives CDR1 SGHDN, CDR2 FVKESK. The CDR3 contains 14 residues.

In DNA form, the CDR3 reads TGTGCCAGCAACAAAGGACAGGGGGAAAGTACTGAAGCTTTCTTT. This codes for CASNKGQGESTEAFF. This rearrangement joins TRBV6-6 to TRBJ1-1; TRBD1 aligns across 10 bases. J was trimmed by 5 bases and V by 7 bases; bases with no gene match: 10. Germline CDR1 is MNHNY and CDR2 is SVGAGI (reference sequence). The CDR3 has 15 residues.

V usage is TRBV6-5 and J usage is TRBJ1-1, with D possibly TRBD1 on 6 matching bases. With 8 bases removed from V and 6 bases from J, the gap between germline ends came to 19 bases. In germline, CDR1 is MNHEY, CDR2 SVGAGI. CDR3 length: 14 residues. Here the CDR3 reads CASLLMGKGAEAFF. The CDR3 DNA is TGTGCCAGCCTACTGATGGGGAAGGGGGCTGAAGCTTTCTTT.

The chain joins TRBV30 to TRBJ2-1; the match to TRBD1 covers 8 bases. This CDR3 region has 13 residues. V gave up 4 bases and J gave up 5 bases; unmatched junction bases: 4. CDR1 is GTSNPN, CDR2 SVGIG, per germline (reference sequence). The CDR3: CAWTRTGNNEQFF. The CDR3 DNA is TGTGCCTGGACGCGGACAGGGAACAATGAGCAGTTCTTC.

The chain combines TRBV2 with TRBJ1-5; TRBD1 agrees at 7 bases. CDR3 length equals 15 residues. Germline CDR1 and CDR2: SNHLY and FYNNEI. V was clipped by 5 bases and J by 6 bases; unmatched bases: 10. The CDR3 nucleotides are TGTGCCAGCAGTCTAGCCACAGGGGAACGTCAGCCCCAGCATTTT. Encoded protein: CASSLATGERQPQHF. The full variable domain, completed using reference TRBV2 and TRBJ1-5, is EPEVTQTPSHQVTQMGQEVILRCVPISNHLYFYWYRQILGQKVEFLVSFYNNEISEKSEIFDDQFSVERPDGSNFTLKIRSTKLEDSAMYFCASSLATGERQPQHFGDGTRLSIL.

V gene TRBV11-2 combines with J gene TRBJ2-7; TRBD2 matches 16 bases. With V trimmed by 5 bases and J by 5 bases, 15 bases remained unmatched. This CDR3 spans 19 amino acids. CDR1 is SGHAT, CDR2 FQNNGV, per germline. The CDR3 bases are TGTGCCAGCAGCCTCGGGGCGGGACTAGCGGGGGGGTTTTCCCACGAGCAGTACTTC. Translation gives CASSLGAGLAGGFSHEQYF.

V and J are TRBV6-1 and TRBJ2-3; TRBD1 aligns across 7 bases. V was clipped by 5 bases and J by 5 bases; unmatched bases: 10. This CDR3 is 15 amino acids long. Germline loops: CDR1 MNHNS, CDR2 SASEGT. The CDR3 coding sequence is TGTGCCAGCAGTACCGACAGGGCCGGAGGAGATACGCAGTATTTT. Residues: CASSTDRAGGDTQYF.

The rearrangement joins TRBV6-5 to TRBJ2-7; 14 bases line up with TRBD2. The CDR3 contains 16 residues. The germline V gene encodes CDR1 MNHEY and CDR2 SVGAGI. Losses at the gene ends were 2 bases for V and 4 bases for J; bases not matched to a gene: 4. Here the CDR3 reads CASSYGTSGGRYEQYF. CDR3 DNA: TGTGCCAGCAGTTACGGGACTAGCGGGGGAAGGTACGAGCAGTACTTC.

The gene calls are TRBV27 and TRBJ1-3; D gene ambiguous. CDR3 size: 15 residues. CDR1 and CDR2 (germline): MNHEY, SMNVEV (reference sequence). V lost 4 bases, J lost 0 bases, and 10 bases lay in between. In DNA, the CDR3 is TGTGCCAGCAGTTCGAGGCCCCGCTCTGGAAACACCATATATTTT. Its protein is CASSSRPRSGNTIYF.

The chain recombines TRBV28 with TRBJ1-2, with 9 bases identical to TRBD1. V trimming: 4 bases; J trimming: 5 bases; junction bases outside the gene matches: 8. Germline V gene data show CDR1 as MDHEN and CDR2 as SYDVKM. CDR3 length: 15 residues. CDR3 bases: TGTGCCAGCAGTTCCCAGACAGGGGGGAAATATGGCTACACCTTC. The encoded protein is CASSSQTGGKYGYTF.

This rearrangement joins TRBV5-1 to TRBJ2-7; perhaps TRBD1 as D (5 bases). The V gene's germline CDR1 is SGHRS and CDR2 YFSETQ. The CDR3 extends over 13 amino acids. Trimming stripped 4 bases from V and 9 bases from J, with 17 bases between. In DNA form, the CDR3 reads TGCGCCAGCAGCGGGGCCCAACCCAGCCGGCAGTACTTC. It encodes CASSGAQPSRQYF. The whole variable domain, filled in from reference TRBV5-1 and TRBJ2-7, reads KAGVTQTPRYLIKTRGQQVTLSCSPISGHRSVSWYQQTPGQGLQFLFEYFSETQRNKGNFPGRFSGRQFSNSRSEMNVSTLELGDSALYLCASSGAQPSRQYFGPGTRLTVT.

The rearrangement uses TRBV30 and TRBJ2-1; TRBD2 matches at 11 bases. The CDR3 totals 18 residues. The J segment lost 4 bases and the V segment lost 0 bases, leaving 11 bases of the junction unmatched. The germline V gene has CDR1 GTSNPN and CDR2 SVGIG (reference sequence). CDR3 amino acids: CAWSVGTSGSMEYNEQFF. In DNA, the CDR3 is TGTGCCTGGAGTGTAGGGACTAGCGGCTCCATGGAATACAATGAGCAGTTCTTC.

The CDR3 is CASSLGTTYEQYF. In nucleotides, the CDR3 is TGTGCCAGCAGCTTAGGCACTACCTACGAGCAGTACTTC. This chain uses TRBV7-2 with TRBJ2-7; D call uncertain. Germline lookup yields CDR1 SGHTA and CDR2 FQGNSA. The CDR3 has 13 amino acids. V lost 1 base, J lost 2 bases, and 6 bases lay in between.

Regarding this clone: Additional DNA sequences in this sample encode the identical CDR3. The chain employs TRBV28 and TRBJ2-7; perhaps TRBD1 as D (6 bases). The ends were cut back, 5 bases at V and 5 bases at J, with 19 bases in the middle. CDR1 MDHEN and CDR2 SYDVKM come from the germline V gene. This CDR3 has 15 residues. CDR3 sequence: CASSPVGTGWNEQYF. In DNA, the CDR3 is TGTGCCAGCAGTCCCGTGGGTACAGGGTGGAACGAGCAGTACTTC.

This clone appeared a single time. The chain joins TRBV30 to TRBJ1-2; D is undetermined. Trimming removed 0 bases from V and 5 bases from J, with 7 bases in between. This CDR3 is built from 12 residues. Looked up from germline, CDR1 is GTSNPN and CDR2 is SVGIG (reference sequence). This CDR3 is CAWSVVRYGYTF. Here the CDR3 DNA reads TGTGCCTGGAGTGTGGTGAGATATGGCTACACCTTC.